This passage covers 26 T cell receptor beta chains from one sample sequenced in a study of cytomegalovirus exposure and HLA in healthy donors (dated 2017 in TCRdb). The method behind the library was the immunoSEQ multiplex PCR assay. For the multiplex PCR, a mixture combining 60 forward primers for TCR Vbeta segments and 13 reverse primers for TCR Jbeta segments was used. TCRdb holds this immuneACCESS table with in-frame rearrangements only. Some clones are missing; in checked studies, unresolved V genes explain under half, and the rest has no known cause. This sample lists about 94,000 clones; about 80% were detected once. Roughly 0.71% of the sample goes to the ten largest clones. The source material was PBMCs. These TCRs come from a woman aged 55-70 years in good health and CMV-seronegative.

The chain is built from TRBV6-5 and TRBJ2-7, with unresolved D. The CDR3 is 15 residues long. Trimming cost V 4 bases and J 2 bases, with 15 bases left between them. Looked up from germline, CDR1 is MNHEY and CDR2 is SVGAGI. CDR3 bases: TGTGCCAGCAGTTTTAGACATCTTCAAACCTACGAGCAGTACTTC. This translates into CASSFRHLQTYEQYF.

The chain combines TRBV28 with TRBJ2-7, with TRBD2 matching over 8 bases. This CDR3 contains 12 residues. Germline values: CDR1 MDHEN, CDR2 SYDVKM. V lost 5 bases, J lost 7 bases, and 4 bases stayed unmatched. For the CDR3, the DNA is TGTGCCAGCAGTCTACCGGGGGGGGAGCAGTACTTC. Translating it yields CASSLPGGEQYF. Based on the CDR3 plus reference TRBV28 and TRBJ2-7, the full variable domain is DVKVTQSSRYLVKRTGEKVFLECVQDMDHENMFWYRQDPGLGLRLIYFSYDVKMKEKGDIPEGYSVSREKKERFSLILESASTNQTSMYLCASSLPGGEQYFGPGTRLTVT.

The chain recombines TRBV14 with TRBJ2-1, with 8 nucleotides matching TRBD2. This CDR3 spans 14 amino acids. V was clipped by 4 bases and J by 8 bases; unmatched bases: 7. From germline, CDR1 is SGHDN and CDR2 FVKESK. The CDR3 DNA is TGTGCCAGCAGCCTCTGGACTAGCACGGATGAGCAGTTCTTC. As protein: CASSLWTSTDEQFF.

This clone was observed a single time. The chain combines TRBV16 with TRBJ1-5; possibly TRBD1 for D (6 bases). CDR3 length: 14 residues. Germline V gene lookup returns CDR1 KGHSY and CDR2 FQNENV. Trimming pared 2 bases from V and 6 bases from J, leaving 11 bases between. CDR3 in amino acids: CASSQGQGSQPQHF. The CDR3 DNA reads as TGTGCCAGCAGCCAAGGGCAGGGGTCTCAGCCCCAGCATTTT.

This sequence joins TRBV5-1 and TRBJ2-6; TRBD1 matches 7 bases. This CDR3 has 15 residues. V lost 1 base, J lost 4 bases, and 2 bases stayed unmatched. The germline gives CDR1 SGHRS, CDR2 YFSETQ. The DNA for the CDR3 is TGCGCCAGCAGCTTGCAGGGGGAGGGGGCCAACGTCCTGACTTTC. Residues: CASSLQGEGANVLTF.

The rearrangement uses TRBV7-2 and TRBJ2-7, with D perhaps matching TRBD1 (7 bases). Per germline, CDR1 SGHTA and CDR2 FQGNSA. The CDR3 is 14 residues long. Trimming cost V 4 bases and J 2 bases, with 12 bases left between them. The CDR3 sequence is CASSWGDRAYEQYF. CDR3 nucleotides: TGTGCCAGCAGCTGGGGGGACAGAGCCTACGAGCAGTACTTC.

The V gene is TRBV5-1, the J gene TRBJ2-3; 7 bases match TRBD1. J lost 3 bases, V lost 2 bases, and 6 bases had no gene match. CDR3 length: 15 residues. Germline lookup yields CDR1 SGHRS and CDR2 YFSETQ. DNA for the CDR3: TGCGCCAGCAGCTTCTCGGGACAGTCGACAGATACGCAGTATTTT. Protein: CASSFSGQSTDTQYF.

This chain connects TRBV5-1 to TRBJ1-1; 7 positions match TRBD1. Per germline, CDR1 SGHRS and CDR2 YFSETQ. After removal of 3 bases from V and 6 bases from J, the junction contained 8 bases not matched to a gene. The CDR3 has 14 amino acids. The CDR3 DNA reads as TGCGCCAGCAGCTCTCGTACAGGGGTTGCTGAAGCTTTCTTT. Encoded protein: CASSSRTGVAEAFF.

V is TRBV6-5 and J is TRBJ2-7; tentatively, D is TRBD2 (6 bases). Per germline, CDR1 MNHEY and CDR2 SVGAGI. The germline V and J ends were trimmed by 6 bases and 0 bases, with 15 bases remaining between them. CDR3 size: 15 residues. CDR3 loop: CASSRGTKSSYEQYF. The CDR3 region has the DNA TGTGCCAGCAGCCGGGGGACGAAGAGCTCCTACGAGCAGTACTTC.

The rearrangement uses TRBV30 and TRBJ1-2; TRBD1 might be the D (5 bases). Germline V gene lookup returns CDR1 GTSNPN and CDR2 SVGIG (reference sequence). The CDR3 contains 11 residues. Between the trimmed V and J ends, which lost 4 bases and 9 bases, there was a span of 12 bases. The CDR3 nucleotides read TGTGCCTGGACCTCAGGGACTCGCTACACCTTC. This codes for CAWTSGTRYTF. The whole variable domain, remainder taken from reference TRBV30 and TRBJ1-2, is SQTIHQWPATLVQPVGSPLSLECTVEGTSNPNLYWYRQAAGRGLQLLFYSVGIGQISSEVPQNLSASRPQDRQFILSSKKLLLSDSGFYLCAWTSGTRYTFGSGTRLTVV.

The gene calls are TRBV30 and TRBJ2-7, with a possible D match to TRBD1 (6 bases). Trimming removed 1 base from V and 3 bases from J, with 10 bases in between. Germline lookup yields CDR1 GTSNPN and CDR2 SVGIG (reference sequence). This CDR3 is built from 13 residues. In DNA form, the CDR3 reads TGTGCCTGGAGTGGACAGGTGTTCTACGAGCAGTACTTC. The encoded protein is CAWSGQVFYEQYF.

The chain joins TRBV19 to TRBJ1-5; 9 bases fit TRBD1. The CDR3 is 19 residues long. Germline loops: CDR1 LNHDA, CDR2 SQIVND (reference sequence). The junction had 15 bases not matched to a gene; V was cut back by 5 bases and J by 1 base. This CDR3 reads CASSPGQGHSGHSNQPQHF. The CDR3 DNA reads TGTGCCAGTAGTCCGGGACAGGGACATTCTGGTCACAGCAATCAGCCCCAGCATTTT.

The V and J genes are TRBV29-1 and TRBJ2-3; 11 bases line up with TRBD1. The germline V gene encodes CDR1 SQVTM and CDR2 ANQGSEA. This CDR3 has 18 amino acids. J gave up 4 bases and V 4 bases, and 16 bases lay outside the gene matches. The CDR3 protein is CSVVRLIGGTGGPDTQYF. DNA of the CDR3: TGCAGCGTTGTTCGCCTTATCGGTGGGACAGGGGGGCCAGATACGCAGTATTTT.

CDR3 loop: CSVVWDRGPLETQYF. The DNA of the CDR3 is TGCAGCGTTGTTTGGGACAGGGGGCCTCTTGAGACCCAGTACTTC. This rearrangement joins TRBV29-1 to TRBJ2-5, with 12 positions matching TRBD1. The germline gives CDR1 SQVTM, CDR2 ANQGSEA. The J segment lost 5 bases and the V segment lost 4 bases, leaving 8 bases of the junction unmatched. This CDR3 has 15 residues.

The chain has TRBV7-9 and TRBJ2-3; D is possibly TRBD1 (6 bases). Germline lookup yields CDR1 SEHNR and CDR2 FQNEAQ (reference sequence). The germline V and J ends were trimmed by 3 bases and 6 bases, with 13 bases remaining between them. The CDR3 has 14 amino acids. The CDR3 is CASSFSSQGDTQYF. The CDR3 DNA reads TGTGCCAGCAGCTTCAGCTCCCAGGGGGATACGCAGTATTTT.

CDR3 bases: TGTGCCAGCAGTCCATATTGGACAGGGGGGAATCAGCCCCAGCATTTT. Amino acids: CASSPYWTGGNQPQHF. The genes are TRBV27 and TRBJ1-5; 10 bases fit TRBD1. This CDR3 region has 16 residues. V lost 5 bases, J lost 4 bases, and 8 bases stayed unmatched. CDR1 and CDR2 from the germline V gene are MNHEY and SMNVEV (reference sequence).

The chain couples TRBV29-1 to TRBJ1-2, with D possibly TRBD1 on 6 matching bases. CDR1 and CDR2 (germline): SQVTM, ANQGSEA. CDR3 length equals 13 residues. With 5 bases removed from V and 7 bases from J, the gap between germline ends came to 17 bases. CDR3 protein: CSVRGAGDAGYTF. CDR3 sequence (DNA): TGCAGCGTTAGGGGGGCGGGGGACGCTGGCTACACCTTC.

The rearrangement links TRBV5-1 to TRBJ2-5, with 8 bases fitting TRBD1. This CDR3 is built from 17 residues. The germline V gene has CDR1 SGHRS and CDR2 YFSETQ. Trimming at V came to 4 bases and at J to 5 bases, leaving 16 bases not matched to a gene. This CDR3 reads CASSPRAARTGLETQYF. CDR3 nucleotides: TGCGCCAGCAGCCCCCGCGCAGCCAGGACAGGGTTGGAGACCCAGTACTTC. Full variable domain (remainder filled in from reference TRBV5-1 and TRBJ2-5): KAGVTQTPRYLIKTRGQQVTLSCSPISGHRSVSWYQQTPGQGLQFLFEYFSETQRNKGNFPGRFSGRQFSNSRSEMNVSTLELGDSALYLCASSPRAARTGLETQYFGPGTRLLVL.

V usage is TRBV5-5 and J usage is TRBJ1-5; D possibly corresponds to TRBD1 (5 bases). Deletions cut 2 bases from V and 4 bases from J, with 13 bases between. The germline gives CDR1 SGHKS, CDR2 YYEKEE (reference sequence). The CDR3 runs to 15 residues. CDR3 bases: TGTGCCAGCAGCTTTTTTGGGGCAGGTAATCAGCCCCAGCATTTT. Residues: CASSFFGAGNQPQHF.

This clone was observed a handful of times. The gene calls are TRBV5-4 and TRBJ2-7, with 7 bases that match TRBD2. With V trimmed by 4 bases and J by 6 bases, 13 bases remained unmatched. The CDR3 is made up of 15 amino acids. Germline-derived CDR1 and CDR2 are SGHNT and YYREEE (reference sequence). The CDR3 DNA follows: TGTGCCAGCAGCCTAACAGTCGGGGGGTCAGGCGAGCAGTACTTC. It translates to CASSLTVGGSGEQYF. Together with reference TRBV5-4 and TRBJ2-7, the CDR3 gives the full variable domain: ETGVTQSPTHLIKTRGQQVTLRCSSQSGHNTVSWYQQALGQGPQFIFQYYREEENGRGNFPPRFSGLQFPNYSSELNVNALELDDSALYLCASSLTVGGSGEQYFGPGTRLTVT.

The chain is built from TRBV4-3 and TRBJ1-1; D is perhaps TRBD1 (5 bases). V lost 0 bases and J 4 bases, leaving 9 bases between the germline ends. Looked up from germline, CDR1 is LGHNA and CDR2 is YSLEER. The CDR3 consists of 14 residues. CDR3 residues: CASSQEQGGTEAFF. CDR3 nucleotide sequence: TGCGCCAGCAGCCAAGAGCAGGGCGGCACTGAAGCTTTCTTT.

The CDR3 bases are TGTGCCAGCAGTCTGACTAGCGGGAGACACGAGCAGTACTTC. It encodes CASSLTSGRHEQYF. V usage is TRBV27 and J usage is TRBJ2-7; 12 positions match TRBD2. The CDR3 consists of 14 residues. Trimming took 5 bases from V and 5 from J; bases not matched to a gene: 4. Germline loops: CDR1 MNHEY, CDR2 SMNVEV (reference sequence).

The rearrangement links TRBV7-9 to TRBJ2-3; TRBD2 might be the D (6 bases). CDR1 and CDR2 from the germline V gene are SEHNR and FQNEAQ (reference sequence). The CDR3 consists of 14 residues. V lost 7 bases, J lost 5 bases, and 16 bases lay in between. The CDR3 protein is CASTASVGGDTQYF. CDR3 nucleotides: TGTGCCAGCACGGCTAGCGTCGGGGGAGATACGCAGTATTTT.

The chain recombines TRBV7-8 with TRBJ1-5; TRBD1 aligns across 8 bases. The CDR3 runs 16 residues. In germline, CDR1 is SGHVS, CDR2 FQNEAQ. V lost 5 bases and J lost 1; bases outside the gene matches: 7. The chain's CDR3 is CASSPVHRGSNQPQHF. CDR3 sequence (DNA): TGTGCCAGCAGCCCAGTGCACAGGGGGAGCAATCAGCCCCAGCATTTT. The variable domain in full, completed from reference TRBV7-8 and TRBJ1-5, reads GAGVSQSPRYKVAKRGQDVALRCDPISGHVSLFWYQQALGQGPEFLTYFQNEAQLDKSGLPSDRFFAERPEGSVSTLKIQRTQQEDSAVYLCASSPVHRGSNQPQHFGDGTRLSIL.

The V call is TRBV5-1, the J call TRBJ1-1, with no clear D. Germline values: CDR1 SGHRS, CDR2 YFSETQ. V was clipped by 2 bases and J by 3 bases, with 8 bases between them. The CDR3 totals 13 residues. CDR3 region: CASSLGRDTEAFF. In DNA form, the CDR3 reads TGCGCCAGCAGCTTAGGGCGGGACACTGAAGCTTTCTTT.

This clone was seen just once. V and J are TRBV9 and TRBJ2-7; 9 bases line up with TRBD1. J was trimmed by 5 bases and V by 3 bases; bases with no gene match: 12. CDR3 size: 16 residues. CDR1 is SGDLS, CDR2 YYNGEE, per germline. This chain's CDR3 is CASSGHRDRVSHEQYF. The CDR3 DNA sequence: TGTGCCAGCAGCGGACACCGGGACAGGGTATCACACGAGCAGTACTTC.